Listed here are 14 T cell receptor beta chains from one sample, sequenced in a study of response to subunit inactivated influenza vaccine. TCRdb independently ran MiXCR on the RT-PCR reads; one entry per CDR3 protein. In the table there are around 500,000 distinct CDR3 sequences, approximately 11% of which are singletons. This specimen consisted of PBMCs from blood, obtained more than 35 days after vaccination. The receptor source for this set is a man aged 50 or older who received an inactivated influenza vaccine.

This clonotype was counted many times. The J gene is TRBJ2-1, the V gene TRBV10-3; TRBD2 matches at 9 bases. V lost 8 bases to trimming and J lost 8 bases; unmatched junction nucleotides: 13. Germline V gives CDR1 ENHRY, CDR2 SYGVKD. This CDR3 has 15 amino acids. DNA for the CDR3: TGTGCCATCGCGCGATTAGCGGGAGTCAATGATGAGCAGTTCTTC. Translated, it gives CAIARLAGVNDEQFF.

This clonotype was detected only a few times. The rearrangement links TRBV7-9 to TRBJ2-7; D call uncertain. Deletions cut 1 base from V and 3 bases from J, with 10 bases between. The CDR3 is 14 residues long. The germline gives CDR1 SEHNR, CDR2 FQNEAQ (reference sequence). The CDR3 protein is CASSLEGLRYEQYF. CDR3 coding DNA: TGTGCCAGCAGCTTAGAGGGCCTTCGCTACGAGCAGTACTTC.

This chain links TRBV2 with TRBJ2-5; 10 bases match TRBD1. V lost 4 bases and J lost 9; bases outside the gene matches: 2. Germline V gene data show CDR1 as SNHLY and CDR2 as FYNNEI. CDR3 length: 12 residues. DNA for the CDR3: TGTGCCAGCAGTGGGACAGGGGGTTCCCAGTACTTC. This translates into CASSGTGGSQYF.

In its sample, this clonotype was seen a few times. This rearrangement joins TRBV11-2 to TRBJ2-6; a weak D match, TRBD2 (6 bases). The V gene's germline CDR1 is SGHAT and CDR2 FQNNGV. There are 16 residues in the CDR3. The V and J ends lost 5 bases and 0 bases respectively, with 11 bases between them. The CDR3 DNA follows: TGTGCCAGCAGCGGGACTGCCCACTCTGGGGCCAACGTCCTGACTTTC. Protein product: CASSGTAHSGANVLTF.

The rearrangement joins TRBV5-1 to TRBJ2-7; possibly TRBD1 for D (5 bases). Germline values: CDR1 SGHRS, CDR2 YFSETQ. Trimming pared 1 base from V and 4 bases from J, leaving 15 bases between. The CDR3 is 15 residues long. Here the CDR3 reads CASSLNPGSRYEQYF. The CDR3 coding sequence is TGCGCCAGCAGCTTGAACCCAGGGTCCCGTTACGAGCAGTACTTC. Full variable domain (missing parts from reference TRBV5-1 and TRBJ2-7): KAGVTQTPRYLIKTRGQQVTLSCSPISGHRSVSWYQQTPGQGLQFLFEYFSETQRNKGNFPGRFSGRQFSNSRSEMNVSTLELGDSALYLCASSLNPGSRYEQYFGPGTRLTVT.

This clonotype has ten or more counts. The genes are TRBV29-1 and TRBJ2-7; D assignment may be TRBD1 or TRBD2 (6 bases each). Germline values: CDR1 SQVTM, CDR2 ANQGSEA. Trimming left V 0 bases short and J 7 bases short, with 16 bases between. This CDR3 is 14 amino acids long. The DNA for the CDR3 is TGCAGCGTTGAAGAAGACGGGGGCTATTCGGAGCAGTACTTC. It encodes CSVEEDGGYSEQYF.

CDR3 DNA sequence: TGCGCCAGCAGCTTCGGGACAGGGTATGCTGAGCAGTTCTTC. The encoded protein is CASSFGTGYAEQFF. The chain joins TRBV5-1 to TRBJ2-1; 9 bases align to TRBD1. Germline CDR1 is SGHRS and CDR2 is YFSETQ. J gave up 9 bases and V 2 bases, and 6 bases lay outside the gene matches. The length of the CDR3 is 14 residues. Variable domain in full (rest from reference TRBV5-1 and TRBJ2-1): KAGVTQTPRYLIKTRGQQVTLSCSPISGHRSVSWYQQTPGQGLQFLFEYFSETQRNKGNFPGRFSGRQFSNSRSEMNVSTLELGDSALYLCASSFGTGYAEQFFGPGTRLTVL.

This chain connects TRBV7-8 to TRBJ2-2; the match to TRBD2 covers 8 bases. CDR3 size: 15 residues. The V segment lost 4 bases and the J segment 6 bases; nucleotides outside the gene matches: 7. Looked up from germline, CDR1 is SGHVS and CDR2 is FQNEAQ. The CDR3 loop reads CASSWTSPVPGELFF. Written as DNA, the CDR3 is TGTGCCAGCAGCTGGACTAGCCCTGTTCCCGGGGAGCTGTTTTTT.

There are many counts of this clonotype. The rearrangement joins TRBV11-2 to TRBJ1-1; 8 bases align to TRBD1. The V segment lost 2 bases and the J segment 1 base; nucleotides outside the gene matches: 6. CDR1 SGHAT and CDR2 FQNNGV come from the germline V gene. This CDR3 spans 16 amino acids. CDR3 DNA sequence: TGTGCCAGCAGCTTAAGCAGGGGGCGAGGGAACACTGAAGCTTTCTTT. Translation: CASSLSRGRGNTEAFF.

There are a few counts of this clonotype. The chain joins TRBV12-3 or TRBV12-4 to TRBJ2-1; weak D call: TRBD1 (5 bases). Trimming took 3 bases from V and 7 from J, leaving 13 bases between them. This CDR3 has 14 residues. The CDR3 sequence: CASSLFQGENEQFF. Here the CDR3 DNA reads TGTGCCAGCAGTTTGTTTCAGGGCGAGAATGAGCAGTTCTTC.

This clonotype has only a few counts. The rearrangement links TRBV27 to TRBJ2-2, with 9 bases matching TRBD2. With V trimmed by 10 bases and J by 2 bases, 5 bases remained unmatched. Germline V gene sequence: CDR1 MNHEY, CDR2 SMNVEV (reference sequence). The CDR3 runs to 14 residues. CDR3 sequence: CATAGGKNTGELFF. The CDR3 DNA follows: TGTGCCACCGCGGGGGGGAAAAACACCGGGGAGCTGTTTTTT.

This chain links TRBV24-1 with TRBJ2-3, with D uncertain. The germline CDR1 and CDR2 sequences are KGHDR and SFDVKD. The CDR3 length is 16 residues. Between the trimmed V and J ends, which lost 5 bases and 2 bases, there was a span of 16 bases. The chain's CDR3 is CATSAVGPPSTDTQYF. The DNA of the CDR3 is TGTGCCACCAGTGCCGTTGGGCCACCGTCCACAGATACGCAGTATTTT.

The chain carries TRBV12-5 and TRBJ1-1; a weak D match, TRBD1 (5 bases). Per germline, CDR1 LGHNT and CDR2 FRNRAP. With 2 bases removed from V and 4 bases from J, the gap between germline ends came to 20 bases. The CDR3 runs 17 residues. For the CDR3, the DNA is TGTGCTAGTGGTTTGTGGCAGGGAGGTTTGAGTGGCACTGAAGCTTTCTTT. This translates into CASGLWQGGLSGTEAFF. The full variable domain, in which reference TRBV12-5 and TRBJ1-1 provide the parts outside the CDR3, is DARVTQTPRHKVTEMGQEVTMRCQPILGHNTVFWYRQTMMQGLELLAYFRNRAPLDDSGMPKDRFSAEMPDATLATLKIQPSEPRDSAVYFCASGLWQGGLSGTEAFFGQGTRLTVV.

This clonotype was recorded at least ten times. The chain combines TRBV12-3 or TRBV12-4 with TRBJ2-5; tentatively, D is TRBD1 (5 bases). V lost 1 base and J lost 0, with 9 bases in between. The CDR3 covers 15 residues. CDR3 sequence reads: CASSLGTGHQETQYF. The CDR3 bases are TGTGCCAGCAGTTTAGGTACAGGACACCAAGAGACCCAGTACTTC.